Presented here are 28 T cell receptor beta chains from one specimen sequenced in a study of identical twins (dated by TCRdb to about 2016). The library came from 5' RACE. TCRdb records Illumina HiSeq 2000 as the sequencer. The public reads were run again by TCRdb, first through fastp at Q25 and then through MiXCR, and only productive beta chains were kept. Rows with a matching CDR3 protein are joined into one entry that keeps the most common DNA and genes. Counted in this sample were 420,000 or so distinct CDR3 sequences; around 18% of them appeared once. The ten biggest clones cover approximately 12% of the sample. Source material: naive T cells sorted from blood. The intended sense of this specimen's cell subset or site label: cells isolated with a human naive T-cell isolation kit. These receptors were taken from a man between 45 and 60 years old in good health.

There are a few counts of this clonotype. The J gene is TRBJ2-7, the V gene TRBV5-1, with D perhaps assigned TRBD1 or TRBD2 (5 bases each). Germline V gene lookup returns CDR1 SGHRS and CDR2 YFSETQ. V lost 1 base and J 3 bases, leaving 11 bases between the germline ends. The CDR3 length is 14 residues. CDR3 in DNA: TGCGCCAGCAGCTTGAAAGGGGACCTCTACGAGCAGTACTTC. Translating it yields CASSLKGDLYEQYF.

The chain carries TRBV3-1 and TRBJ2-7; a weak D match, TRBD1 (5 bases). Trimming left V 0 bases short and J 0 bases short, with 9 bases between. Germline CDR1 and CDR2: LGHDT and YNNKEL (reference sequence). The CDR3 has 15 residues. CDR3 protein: CASSQEAGLSYEQYF. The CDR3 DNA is TGTGCCAGCAGCCAAGAGGCAGGGCTCTCCTACGAGCAGTACTTC.

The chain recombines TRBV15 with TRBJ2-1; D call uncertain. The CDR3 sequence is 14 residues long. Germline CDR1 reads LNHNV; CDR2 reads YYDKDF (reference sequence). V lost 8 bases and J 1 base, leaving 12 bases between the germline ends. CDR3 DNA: TGTGCCACCTGCACACTACAGTCCTACAATGAGCAGTTCTTC. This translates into CATCTLQSYNEQFF.

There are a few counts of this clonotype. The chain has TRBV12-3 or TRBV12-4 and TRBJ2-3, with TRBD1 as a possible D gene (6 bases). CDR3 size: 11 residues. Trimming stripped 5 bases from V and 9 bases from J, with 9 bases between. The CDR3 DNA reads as TGTGCCAGCAGTCAGGGGTGGACGCAGTATTTT. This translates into CASSQGWTQYF.

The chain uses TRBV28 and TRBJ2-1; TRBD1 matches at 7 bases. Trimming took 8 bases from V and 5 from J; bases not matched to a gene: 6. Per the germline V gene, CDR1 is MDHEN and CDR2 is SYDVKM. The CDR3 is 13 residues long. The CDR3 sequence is CASQVGTDNEQFF. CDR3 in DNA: TGTGCCAGCCAAGTAGGGACAGACAATGAGCAGTTCTTC. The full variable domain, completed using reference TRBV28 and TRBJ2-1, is DVKVTQSSRYLVKRTGEKVFLECVQDMDHENMFWYRQDPGLGLRLIYFSYDVKMKEKGDIPEGYSVSREKKERFSLILESASTNQTSMYLCASQVGTDNEQFFGPGTRLTVL.

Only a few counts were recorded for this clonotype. CDR3: CASSQGVENIQYF. CDR3 nucleotide sequence: TGTGCCAGCAGCCAGGGGGTAGAAAACATTCAGTACTTC. The chain carries TRBV5-5 and TRBJ2-4; TRBD1 aligns across 7 bases. Trimming at V came to 4 bases and at J to 5 bases, leaving 3 bases not matched to a gene. The length of the CDR3 is 13 residues. CDR1 SGHKS and CDR2 YYEKEE come from the germline V gene (reference sequence).

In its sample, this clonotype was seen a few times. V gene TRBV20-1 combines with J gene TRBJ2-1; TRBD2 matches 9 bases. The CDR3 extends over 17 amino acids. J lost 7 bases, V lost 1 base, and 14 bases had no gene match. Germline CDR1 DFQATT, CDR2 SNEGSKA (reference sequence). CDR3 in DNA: TGCAGTGCTAGAGCCGCAAGGGCGGGAGGGCCAAGGAATGAGCAGTTCTTC. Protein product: CSARAARAGGPRNEQFF.

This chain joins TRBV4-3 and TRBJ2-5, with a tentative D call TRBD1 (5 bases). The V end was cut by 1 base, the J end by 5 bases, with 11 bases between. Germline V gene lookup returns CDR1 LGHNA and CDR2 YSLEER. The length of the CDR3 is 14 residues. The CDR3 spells CASSQGRQSETQYF. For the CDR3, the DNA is TGCGCCAGCAGCCAAGGGAGACAGTCGGAGACCCAGTACTTC.

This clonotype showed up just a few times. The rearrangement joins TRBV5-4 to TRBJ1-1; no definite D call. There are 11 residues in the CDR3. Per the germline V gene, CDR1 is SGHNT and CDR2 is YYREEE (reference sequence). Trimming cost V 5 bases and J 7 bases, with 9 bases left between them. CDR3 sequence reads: CASRTGDEAFF. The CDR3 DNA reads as TGTGCCAGCAGGACCGGGGATGAAGCTTTCTTT.

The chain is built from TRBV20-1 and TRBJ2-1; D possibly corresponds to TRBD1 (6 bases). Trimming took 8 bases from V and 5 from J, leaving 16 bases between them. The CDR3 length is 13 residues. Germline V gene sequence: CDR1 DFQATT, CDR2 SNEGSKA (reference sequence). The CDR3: CSPQGVEDNEQFF. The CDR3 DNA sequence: TGCAGTCCACAGGGAGTGGAGGACAATGAGCAGTTCTTC.

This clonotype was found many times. CDR3 DNA sequence: TGCAGTGCCAGGGAGCAGCCTTACAATGAGCAGTTCTTC. Amino acid sequence: CSAREQPYNEQFF. The V and J genes are TRBV20-1 and TRBJ2-1; TRBD1 or TRBD2 may be the D gene (5 bases each). CDR3 size: 13 residues. Deletions cut 6 bases from V and 4 bases from J, with 13 bases between. Germline V gives CDR1 DFQATT, CDR2 SNEGSKA (reference sequence).

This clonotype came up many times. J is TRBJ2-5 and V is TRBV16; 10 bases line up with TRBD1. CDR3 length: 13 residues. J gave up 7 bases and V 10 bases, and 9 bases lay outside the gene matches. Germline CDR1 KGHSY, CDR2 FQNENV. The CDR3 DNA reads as TGTGCCACCTCAGCGGGACAGGGGAGGACCCAGTACTTC. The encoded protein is CATSAGQGRTQYF.

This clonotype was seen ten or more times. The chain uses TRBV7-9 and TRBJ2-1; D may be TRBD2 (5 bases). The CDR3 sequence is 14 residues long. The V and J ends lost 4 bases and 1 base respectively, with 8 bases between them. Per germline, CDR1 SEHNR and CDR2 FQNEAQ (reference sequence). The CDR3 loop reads CASSYRGSYNEQFF. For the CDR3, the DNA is TGTGCCAGCAGCTACCGGGGTTCCTACAATGAGCAGTTCTTC.

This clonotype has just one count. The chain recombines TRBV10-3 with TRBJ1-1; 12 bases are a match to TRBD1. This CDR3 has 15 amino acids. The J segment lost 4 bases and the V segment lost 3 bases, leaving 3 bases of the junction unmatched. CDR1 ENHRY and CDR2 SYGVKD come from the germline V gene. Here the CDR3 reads CAISEKGQGATEAFF. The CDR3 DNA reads TGTGCCATCAGTGAAAAGGGACAGGGGGCCACTGAAGCTTTCTTT.

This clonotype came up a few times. For the CDR3, the DNA is TGTGCCAGCAGCCCCCAAGCGGGGGTGGCCAATGAGCAGTTCTTC. This gives the protein CASSPQAGVANEQFF. The rearrangement uses TRBV7-2 and TRBJ2-1, with TRBD2 identical over 8 bases. The V gene's germline CDR1 is SGHTA and CDR2 FQGNSA. Trimming at V came to 5 bases and at J to 6 bases, leaving 9 bases not matched to a gene. The CDR3 loop spans 15 amino acids.

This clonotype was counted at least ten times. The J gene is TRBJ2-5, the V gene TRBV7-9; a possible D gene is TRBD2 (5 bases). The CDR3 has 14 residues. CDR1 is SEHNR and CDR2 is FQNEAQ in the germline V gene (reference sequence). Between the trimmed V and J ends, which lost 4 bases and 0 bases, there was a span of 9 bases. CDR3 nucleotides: TGTGCCAGCAGCTCGACGGGGTACCAAGAGACCCAGTACTTC. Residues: CASSSTGYQETQYF.

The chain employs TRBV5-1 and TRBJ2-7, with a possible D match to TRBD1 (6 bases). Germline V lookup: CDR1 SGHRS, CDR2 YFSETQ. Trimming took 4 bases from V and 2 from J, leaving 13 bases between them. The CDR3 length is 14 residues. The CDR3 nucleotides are TGCGCCAGCAGCAGCAACAGGGTCCCCTACGAGCAGTACTTC. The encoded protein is CASSSNRVPYEQYF.

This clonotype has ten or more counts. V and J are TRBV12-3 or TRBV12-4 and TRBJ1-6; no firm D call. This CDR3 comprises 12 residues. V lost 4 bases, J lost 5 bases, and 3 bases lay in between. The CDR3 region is CASSSNNSPLHF. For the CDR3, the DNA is TGTGCCAGCAGTTCGAATAATTCACCCCTCCACTTT.

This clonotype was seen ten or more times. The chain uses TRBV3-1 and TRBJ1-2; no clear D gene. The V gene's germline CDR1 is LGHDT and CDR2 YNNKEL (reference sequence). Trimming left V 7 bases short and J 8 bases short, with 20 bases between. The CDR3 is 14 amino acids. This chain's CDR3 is CASKPGGRLGGYTF. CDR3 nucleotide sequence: TGTGCCAGCAAGCCTGGAGGGAGGTTGGGGGGCTACACCTTC.

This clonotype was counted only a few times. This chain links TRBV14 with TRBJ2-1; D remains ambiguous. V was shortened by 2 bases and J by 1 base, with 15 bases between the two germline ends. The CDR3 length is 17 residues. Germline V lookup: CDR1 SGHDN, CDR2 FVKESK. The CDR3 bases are TGTGCCAGCAGCCAACTCTCACCCCTCAATTCCTACAATGAGCAGTTCTTC. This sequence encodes CASSQLSPLNSYNEQFF.

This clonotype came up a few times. CDR3 region: CASSFGANQETQYF. In nucleotides, the CDR3 is TGTGCCAGCAGTTTTGGCGCGAACCAAGAGACCCAGTACTTC. V is TRBV12-3 or TRBV12-4 and J is TRBJ2-5, with D unresolved. The CDR3 totals 14 residues. V dropped 3 bases and J dropped 0 bases, with 8 bases sitting between them.

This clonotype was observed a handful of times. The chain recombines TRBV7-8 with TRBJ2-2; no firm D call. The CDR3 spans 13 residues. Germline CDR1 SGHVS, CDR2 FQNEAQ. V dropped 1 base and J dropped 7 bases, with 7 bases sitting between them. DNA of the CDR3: TGTGCCAGCAGCTTAGGCATTGGCGGGGAGCTGTTTTTT. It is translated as CASSLGIGGELFF.

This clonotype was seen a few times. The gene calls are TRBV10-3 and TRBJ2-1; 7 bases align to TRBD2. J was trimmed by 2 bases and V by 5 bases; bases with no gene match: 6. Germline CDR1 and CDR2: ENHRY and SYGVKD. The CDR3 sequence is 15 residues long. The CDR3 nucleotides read TGTGCCATCAGTCACCCCGGACTAGCCTACAATGAGCAGTTCTTC. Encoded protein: CAISHPGLAYNEQFF.

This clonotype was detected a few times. CDR3 protein: CSVRQGDEAQYF. DNA of the CDR3: TGCAGCGTTCGACAGGGGGATGAGGCCCAGTACTTC. This sequence joins TRBV29-1 and TRBJ2-5; 9 positions agree with TRBD1. Germline CDR1 and CDR2: SQVTM and ANQGSEA. This CDR3 is 12 amino acids long. V trimming: 5 bases; J trimming: 9 bases; junction bases outside the gene matches: 7.

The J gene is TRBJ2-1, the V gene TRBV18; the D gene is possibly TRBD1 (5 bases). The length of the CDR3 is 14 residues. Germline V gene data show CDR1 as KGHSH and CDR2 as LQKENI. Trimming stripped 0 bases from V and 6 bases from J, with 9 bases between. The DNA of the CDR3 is TGTGCCAGCTCACCACCGGGGCAGTCCAATGAGCAGTTCTTC. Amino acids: CASSPPGQSNEQFF.

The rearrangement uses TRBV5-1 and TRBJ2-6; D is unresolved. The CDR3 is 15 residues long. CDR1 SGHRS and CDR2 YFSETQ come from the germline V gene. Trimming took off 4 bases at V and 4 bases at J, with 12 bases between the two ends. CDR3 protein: CASSNNTAGANVLTF. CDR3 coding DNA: TGCGCCAGCAGCAACAACACAGCCGGGGCCAACGTCCTGACTTTC.

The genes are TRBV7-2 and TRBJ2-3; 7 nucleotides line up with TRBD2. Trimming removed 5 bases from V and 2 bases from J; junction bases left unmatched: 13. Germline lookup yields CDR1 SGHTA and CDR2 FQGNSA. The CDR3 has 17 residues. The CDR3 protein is CASSPPGLAEFTDTQYF. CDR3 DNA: TGTGCCAGCAGCCCCCCCGGGCTAGCGGAATTCACAGATACGCAGTATTTT.

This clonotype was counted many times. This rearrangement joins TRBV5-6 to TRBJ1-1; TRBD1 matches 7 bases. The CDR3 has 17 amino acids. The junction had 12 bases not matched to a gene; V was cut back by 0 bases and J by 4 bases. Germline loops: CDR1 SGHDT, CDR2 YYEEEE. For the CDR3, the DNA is TGTGCCAGCAGCTTGGACCCAGGGGGAGATCTGAGCACTGAAGCTTTCTTT. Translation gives CASSLDPGGDLSTEAFF.